Included here is one T cell receptor beta chain sequence, with context. V lost 5 bases and J lost 0, with 17 bases in between. From germline, CDR1 is SGHTA and CDR2 FQGNSA. This CDR3 spans 17 amino acids. The sample originates from a study of blood T cell repertoires in COVID-19. Study summary: Some COVID-19 samples were acute and others convalescent; all came from the United States, Italy and Spain. In each case, the material was cDNA or gDNA derived from T cells, B-cell-depleted T cells, or PBMCs.

This table comes from immunoSEQ multiplex PCR, and its TCRdb copy is limited to in-frame clones, with some not included. The sample gives about 300,000 clones, roughly 90% of which show up once; under 7% is in the top ten. The chain joins TRBV7-2 to TRBJ2-1; D is possibly TRBD2 (6 bases). The sample was peripheral blood. This clonotype originated in a woman in her 30s with COVID-19, enrolled during active disease. The DNA of the CDR3 is TGTGCCAGCAGCCGCTCTAGCGATACTAGCTCCTACAATGAGCAGTTCTTC. Translating it yields CASSRSSDTSSYNEQFF.